These 19 T cell receptor beta chains were all obtained from the same sample, sequenced in a study of regulatory T cells in long-lasting Graves disease. Investigators prepared the TCR beta libraries by applying iRepertoire HTBI primers and Arm-PCR of CDR3 regions. TCRdb re-called the multiplex PCR reads through MiXCR, storing one row per CDR3 protein. The sample includes around 250,000 distinct CDR3 sequences, under 20% of them seen just once. Time point meaning: newly diagnosed GD, antithyroid drugs for less than 3 months. Construction of the TCR library relied on RNA isolated from PBMCs. The sample was also reused in another study, on T cells in Graves' hyperthyroidism and ophthalmopathy.

Sequenced material: peripheral blood mononuclear cells (PBMCs), taken at new diagnosis, from a patient treated with antithyroid drugs. The receptors here all came from a woman aged 25 to 39 with Graves disease.

This clonotype has ten or more counts. This chain links TRBV18 with TRBJ2-7; 7 positions agree with TRBD1. This CDR3 has 15 residues. The V segment lost 2 bases and the J segment 0 bases; nucleotides outside the gene matches: 4. CDR1 is KGHSH and CDR2 is LQKENI in the germline V gene. The CDR3 reads CASSPVRDSSYEQYF. The CDR3 bases are TGTGCCAGCTCACCAGTTCGGGACAGCTCCTACGAGCAGTACTTC.

This clonotype was seen ten or more times. The chain has TRBV5-6 and TRBJ2-7; weak D call: TRBD2 (6 bases). The CDR3 totals 16 residues. Looked up from germline, CDR1 is SGHDT and CDR2 is YYEEEE. V was shortened by 4 bases and J by 1 base, with 18 bases between the two germline ends. The CDR3 sequence: CASSGLQDPFSYEQYF. Written as DNA, the CDR3 is TGTGCCAGCAGCGGACTACAGGACCCCTTTTCCTACGAGCAGTACTTC.

This clonotype was observed many times. V gene TRBV6-9 combines with J gene TRBJ2-5; 10 nucleotides agree with TRBD2. The length of the CDR3 is 15 residues. Germline V gene data show CDR1 as MNHGY and CDR2 as SVAAGI. Losses at the gene ends were 3 bases for V and 4 bases for J; bases not matched to a gene: 5. CDR3 sequence reads: CASSYGLAVGETQYF. The CDR3 nucleotides read TGTGCCAGCAGTTACGGACTAGCGGTGGGAGAGACCCAGTACTTC.

This clonotype has ten or more counts. The chain uses TRBV29-1 and TRBJ2-1; unclear D gene. Germline V gene lookup returns CDR1 SQVTM and CDR2 ANQGSEA. This CDR3 is 13 amino acids long. V gave up 4 bases and J gave up 5 bases, with 12 bases separating them. CDR3 amino acids: CSVVRSPDNEQFF. In nucleotides, the CDR3 is TGCAGCGTTGTAAGGAGTCCAGACAATGAGCAGTTCTTC.

Ten or more counts support this clonotype. The chain combines TRBV5-1 with TRBJ1-2, with 7 bases lining up with TRBD1. The CDR3 is 15 amino acids. CDR1 and CDR2 from the germline V gene are SGHRS and YFSETQ. With 3 bases clipped from V and 8 bases from J, the junction kept 13 bases outside the gene matches. CDR3 loop: CASSSTDRKISGYTF. CDR3 nucleotide sequence: TGCGCCAGCAGCTCTACGGACAGGAAGATTTCGGGCTACACCTTC.

This clonotype was found a few times. A much larger clone differs from this one at a single base, so this may be a read error. The chain employs TRBV6-1 and TRBJ1-5; 8 bases line up with TRBD1. V gave up 7 bases and J gave up 6 bases; unmatched junction bases: 11. Germline V gene sequence: CDR1 MNHNS, CDR2 SASEGT. CDR3 size: 15 residues. This CDR3 reads CASNLTAGGGQPQHF. In nucleotides, the CDR3 is TGTGCCAGCAATTTAACAGCAGGGGGCGGTCAGCCCCAGCATTTT.

This clonotype has at least ten counts. This chain links TRBV6-1 with TRBJ1-5; perhaps TRBD1 as D (6 bases). The CDR3 is 14 amino acids. Trimming stripped 4 bases from V and 4 bases from J, with 11 bases between. The germline gives CDR1 MNHNS, CDR2 SASEGT. CDR3 sequence (DNA): TGTGCCAGCAGTGGACCCGGGACAAATCAGCCCCAGCATTTT. Its protein is CASSGPGTNQPQHF.

This clonotype occurred many times. The chain uses TRBV5-1 and TRBJ2-5; D gene ambiguous. This CDR3 has 15 amino acids. Germline loops: CDR1 SGHRS, CDR2 YFSETQ. Between the trimmed V and J ends, which lost 4 bases and 0 bases, there was a span of 13 bases. The CDR3 region has the DNA TGCGCCAGCAGCGCAGGAAGGCAGTACCAAGAGACCCAGTACTTC. Its translation: CASSAGRQYQETQYF.

This clonotype was observed many times. The chain uses TRBV12-3 or TRBV12-4 and TRBJ2-7, with 9 bases identical to TRBD1. The CDR3 extends over 15 amino acids. The ends lost 5 bases at V and 4 bases at J; junction bases unmatched: 9. The chain's CDR3 is CASSLLGTGSYEQYF. CDR3 bases: TGTGCCAGCAGTCTCCTAGGGACAGGGTCTTACGAGCAGTACTTC.

This clonotype has more than one count but fewer than ten. The V and J genes are TRBV19 and TRBJ1-3; D remains ambiguous. This CDR3 spans 16 amino acids. The V and J ends lost 8 bases and 0 bases respectively, with 17 bases between them. Germline V lookup: CDR1 LNHDA, CDR2 SQIVND (reference sequence). The CDR3, as DNA: TGTGCCAGTCGCACCTCGGACGGCTACTCTGGAAACACCATATATTTT. Encoded protein: CASRTSDGYSGNTIYF.

V and J are TRBV20-1 and TRBJ1-2, with 7 bases fitting TRBD1. Germline CDR1 DFQATT, CDR2 SNEGSKA (reference sequence). The CDR3 has 12 residues. With 3 bases clipped from V and 6 bases from J, the junction kept 4 bases outside the gene matches. The CDR3 loop reads CSASLGQNGYTF. In DNA form, the CDR3 reads TGCAGTGCTAGCCTGGGACAGAATGGCTACACCTTC.

In this sample, this clonotype turned up many times. The chain has TRBV3-1 and TRBJ1-2, with D hard to call. Deletions cut 0 bases from V and 2 bases from J, with 16 bases between. There are 17 residues in the CDR3. CDR1 is LGHDT and CDR2 is YNNKEL in the germline V gene (reference sequence). CDR3 region: CASSQDLIYSQNYGYTF. The CDR3 nucleotides are TGTGCCAGCAGCCAAGATCTTATTTACAGCCAAAACTATGGCTACACCTTC.

This chain links TRBV12-3 or TRBV12-4 with TRBJ2-1, with 7 bases matching TRBD2. This CDR3 has 15 residues. The trim removed 2 bases at V and 7 bases at J, leaving 8 bases unmatched. CDR3 sequence: CASSLTGGGGNEQFF. The CDR3 DNA follows: TGTGCCAGCAGTTTAACGGGCGGGGGAGGGAATGAGCAGTTCTTC.

The table lists this clonotype with many counts. The genes are TRBV19 and TRBJ1-1, with 8 bases fitting TRBD1. The CDR3 has 14 residues. The V and J ends lost 8 bases and 2 bases, in that order; junction bases with no gene match: 7. The germline V gene encodes CDR1 LNHDA and CDR2 SQIVND (reference sequence). The CDR3 spells CASYNRGTNTEAFF. The CDR3 DNA is TGTGCCAGTTATAACAGGGGGACCAACACTGAAGCTTTCTTT.

The V and J genes are TRBV15 and TRBJ1-2; 10 bases fit TRBD1. The V gene end was trimmed by 1 base and the J gene end by 3 bases; junction bases not matched to a gene: 8. The CDR3 runs to 17 residues. Germline CDR1 and CDR2: LNHNV and YYDKDF (reference sequence). The CDR3 nucleotides read TGTGCCACCAGCAGAGGACCGGGACAGGGGATTGACTATGGCTACACCTTC. Its protein is CATSRGPGQGIDYGYTF.

The table lists this clonotype with many counts. The rearrangement links TRBV20-1 to TRBJ1-4, with D uncertain. This CDR3 contains 15 residues. The V end was cut by 1 base, the J end by 7 bases, with 16 bases between. Germline CDR1 DFQATT, CDR2 SNEGSKA (reference sequence). The CDR3, as DNA: TGCAGTGCTAGAGGGACTTTTCGCAGGACTGAAAAACTGTTTTTT. Translated: CSARGTFRRTEKLFF.

On this clonotype: A much larger clonotype is one base distant, so this may be a read error. The conserved phenylalanine or tryptophan normally closing the CDR3 is absent here, so this likely arose from a read error. The chain couples TRBV3-1 to TRBJ2-7; 11 bases fit TRBD2. In germline, CDR1 is LGHDT, CDR2 YNNKEL (reference sequence). This CDR3 has 15 residues. The trim removed 4 bases at V and 0 bases at J, leaving 2 bases unmatched. The CDR3 protein is CASSRGTSGSYEQYL. DNA of the CDR3: TGTGCCAGCAGCCGAGGGACTAGCGGCTCCTACGAGCAGTACCTC.

Ten or more counts support this clonotype. The V gene is TRBV27, the J gene TRBJ1-1, with a weak D call TRBD1 (5 bases). This CDR3 spans 13 amino acids. Trimming took 10 bases from V and 4 from J, leaving 16 bases between them. CDR1 is MNHEY, CDR2 SMNVEV, per germline (reference sequence). The CDR3 coding sequence is TGTGCCACCCGCCCCGGGGGAACCACTGAAGCTTTCTTT. This encodes CATRPGGTTEAFF.

This clonotype appeared many times. The chain carries TRBV7-9 and TRBJ2-7; no definite D call. V lost 0 bases, J lost 7 bases, and 4 bases lay in between. CDR1 SEHNR and CDR2 FQNEAQ come from the germline V gene (reference sequence). The CDR3 spans 11 residues. CDR3 sequence reads: CASSLAREQYF. For the CDR3, the DNA is TGTGCCAGCAGCTTAGCGCGGGAGCAGTACTTC.